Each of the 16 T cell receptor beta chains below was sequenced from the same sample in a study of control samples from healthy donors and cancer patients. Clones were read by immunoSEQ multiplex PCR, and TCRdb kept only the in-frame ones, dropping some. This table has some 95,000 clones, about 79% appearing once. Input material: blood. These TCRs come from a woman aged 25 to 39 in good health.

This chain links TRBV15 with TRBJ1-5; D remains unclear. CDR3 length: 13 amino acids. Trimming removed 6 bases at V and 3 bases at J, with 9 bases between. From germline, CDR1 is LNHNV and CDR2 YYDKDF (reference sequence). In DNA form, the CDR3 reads TGTGCCACCAGTTGGGGTTCCAATCAGCCCCAGCATTTT. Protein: CATSWGSNQPQHF.

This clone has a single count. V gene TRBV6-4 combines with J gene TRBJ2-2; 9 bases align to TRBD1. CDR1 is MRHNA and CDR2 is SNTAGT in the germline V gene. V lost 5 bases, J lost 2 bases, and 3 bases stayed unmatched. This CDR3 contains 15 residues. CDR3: CASSQQGANTGELFF. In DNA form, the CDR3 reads TGTGCCAGCAGTCAACAGGGGGCTAACACCGGGGAGCTGTTTTTT.

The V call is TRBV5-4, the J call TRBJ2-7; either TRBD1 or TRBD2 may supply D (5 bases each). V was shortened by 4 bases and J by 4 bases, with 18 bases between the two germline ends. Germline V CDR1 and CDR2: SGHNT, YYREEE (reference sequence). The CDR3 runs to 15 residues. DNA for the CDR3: TGTGCCAGCAGCCCGGGAACTAGGGGCGGATACGAGCAGTACTTC. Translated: CASSPGTRGGYEQYF.

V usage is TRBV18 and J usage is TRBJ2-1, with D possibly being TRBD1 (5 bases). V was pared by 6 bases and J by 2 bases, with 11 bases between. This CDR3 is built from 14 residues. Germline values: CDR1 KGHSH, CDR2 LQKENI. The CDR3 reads CASSPQGAYNEQFF. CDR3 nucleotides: TGTGCCAGCTCCCCGCAGGGCGCCTACAATGAGCAGTTCTTC.

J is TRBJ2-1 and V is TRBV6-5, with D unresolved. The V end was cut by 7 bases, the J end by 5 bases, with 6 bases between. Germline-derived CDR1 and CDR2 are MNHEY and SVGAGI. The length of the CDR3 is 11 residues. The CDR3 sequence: CASTWNNEQFF. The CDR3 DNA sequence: TGTGCCAGCACCTGGAACAATGAGCAGTTCTTC.

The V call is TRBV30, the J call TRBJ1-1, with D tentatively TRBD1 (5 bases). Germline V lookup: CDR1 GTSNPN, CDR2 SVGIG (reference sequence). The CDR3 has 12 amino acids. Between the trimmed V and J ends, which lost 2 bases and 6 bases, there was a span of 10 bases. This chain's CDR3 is CAWSMGGPEAFF. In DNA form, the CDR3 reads TGTGCCTGGAGTATGGGGGGACCTGAAGCTTTCTTT.

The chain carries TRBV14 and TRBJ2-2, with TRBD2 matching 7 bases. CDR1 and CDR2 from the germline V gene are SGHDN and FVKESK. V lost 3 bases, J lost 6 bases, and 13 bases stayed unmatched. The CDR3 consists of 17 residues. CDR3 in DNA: TGTGCCAGCAGCCACCCCCGTGGGGGGGGTTCGGCCGGGGAGCTGTTTTTT. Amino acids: CASSHPRGGGSAGELFF.

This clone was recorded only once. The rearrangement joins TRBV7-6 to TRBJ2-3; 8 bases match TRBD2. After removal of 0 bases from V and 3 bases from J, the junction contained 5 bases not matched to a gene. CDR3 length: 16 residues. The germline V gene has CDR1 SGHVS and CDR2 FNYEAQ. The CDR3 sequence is CASSLAGGGQTDTQYF. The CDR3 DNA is TGTGCCAGCAGCTTAGCCGGCGGGGGGCAGACAGATACGCAGTATTTT.

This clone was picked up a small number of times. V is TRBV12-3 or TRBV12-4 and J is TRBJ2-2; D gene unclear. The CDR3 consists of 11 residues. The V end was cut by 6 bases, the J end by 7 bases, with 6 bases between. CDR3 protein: CASSPGGELFF. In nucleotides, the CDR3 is TGTGCCAGCAGCCCGGGCGGGGAGCTGTTTTTT.

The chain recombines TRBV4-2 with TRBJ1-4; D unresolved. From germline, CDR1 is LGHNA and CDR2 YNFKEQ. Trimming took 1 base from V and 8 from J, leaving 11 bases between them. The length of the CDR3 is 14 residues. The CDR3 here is CASSQGAKDEKLFF. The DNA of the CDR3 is TGTGCCAGCAGCCAAGGGGCAAAGGACGAAAAACTGTTTTTT.

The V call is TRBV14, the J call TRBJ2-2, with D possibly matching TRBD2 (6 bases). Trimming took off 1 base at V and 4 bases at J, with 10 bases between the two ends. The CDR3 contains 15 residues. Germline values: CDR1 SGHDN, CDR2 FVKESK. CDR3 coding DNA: TGTGCCAGCAGCCAAGCGGTGGGGGGCACCGGGGAGCTGTTTTTT. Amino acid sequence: CASSQAVGGTGELFF.

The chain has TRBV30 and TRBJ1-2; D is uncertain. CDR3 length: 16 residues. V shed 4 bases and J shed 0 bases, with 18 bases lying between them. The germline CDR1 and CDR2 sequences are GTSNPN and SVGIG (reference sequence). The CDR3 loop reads CAWTLAWELANYGYTF. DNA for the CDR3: TGTGCCTGGACTCTTGCATGGGAGTTAGCTAACTATGGCTACACCTTC.

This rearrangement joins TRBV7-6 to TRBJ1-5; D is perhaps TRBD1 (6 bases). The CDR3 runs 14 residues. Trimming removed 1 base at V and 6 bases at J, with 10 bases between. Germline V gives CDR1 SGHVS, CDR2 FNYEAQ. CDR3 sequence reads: CASSLETGLQPQHF. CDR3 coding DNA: TGTGCCAGCAGCTTAGAAACAGGGCTTCAGCCCCAGCATTTT. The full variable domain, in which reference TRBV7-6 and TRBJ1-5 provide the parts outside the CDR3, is GAGVSQSPRYKVTKRGQDVALRCDPISGHVSLYWYRQALGQGPEFLTYFNYEAQQDKSGLPNDRFSAERPEGSISTLTIQRTEQRDSAMYRCASSLETGLQPQHFGDGTRLSIL.

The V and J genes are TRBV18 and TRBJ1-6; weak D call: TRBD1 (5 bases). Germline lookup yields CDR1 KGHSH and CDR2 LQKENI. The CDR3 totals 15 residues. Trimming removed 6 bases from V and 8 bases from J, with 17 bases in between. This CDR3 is CASSSGIVGDSPLHF. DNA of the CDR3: TGTGCCAGCTCGTCAGGGATAGTAGGGGATTCACCCCTCCACTTT.

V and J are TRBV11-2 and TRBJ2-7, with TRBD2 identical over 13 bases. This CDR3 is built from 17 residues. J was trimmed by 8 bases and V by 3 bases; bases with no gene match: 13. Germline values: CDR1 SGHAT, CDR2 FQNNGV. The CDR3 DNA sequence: TGTGCCAGCAGCTTCTCCGCCACTAGCGGGGGGGCCCATCAGCAGTACTTC. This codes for CASSFSATSGGAHQQYF.

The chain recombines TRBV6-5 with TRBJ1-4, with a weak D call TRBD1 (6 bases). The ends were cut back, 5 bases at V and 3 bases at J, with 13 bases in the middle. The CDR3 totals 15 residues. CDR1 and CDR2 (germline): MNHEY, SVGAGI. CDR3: CASSRTGLPNEKLFF. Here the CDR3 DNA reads TGTGCCAGCAGTCGCACAGGGCTGCCTAATGAAAAACTGTTTTTT.